The clone carrying this TCR beta chain was seen ten or more times. The data are from a study of blood T cells in healthy people across ages. Primed by a sample-barcoded 5' primer and a J-beta primer mix, a second PCR proceeded for 7 to 11 cycles. MiXCR, applied by TCRdb to the 5' RACE reads, yields one record per CDR3 protein. The table includes 850,000 or so distinct CDR3 sequences, 29% detected once. Donors ranged from about 6 to 90 years old and were healthy Caucasians in Russia. J was trimmed by 4 bases and V by 4 bases; bases with no gene match: 5. The CDR3 is made up of 14 amino acids. Germline assignment: CDR1 MNHEY and CDR2 SVGEGT.

The specimen was blood. V is TRBV6-2 or TRBV6-3 and J is TRBJ1-2; TRBD1 aligns across 8 bases. The source of this sequence is a woman aged 80 or over in good health. CDR3 in amino acids: CASSWTGRSYGYTF. The CDR3 DNA sequence: TGTGCCAGCAGTTGGACAGGGAGGAGCTATGGCTACACCTTC.